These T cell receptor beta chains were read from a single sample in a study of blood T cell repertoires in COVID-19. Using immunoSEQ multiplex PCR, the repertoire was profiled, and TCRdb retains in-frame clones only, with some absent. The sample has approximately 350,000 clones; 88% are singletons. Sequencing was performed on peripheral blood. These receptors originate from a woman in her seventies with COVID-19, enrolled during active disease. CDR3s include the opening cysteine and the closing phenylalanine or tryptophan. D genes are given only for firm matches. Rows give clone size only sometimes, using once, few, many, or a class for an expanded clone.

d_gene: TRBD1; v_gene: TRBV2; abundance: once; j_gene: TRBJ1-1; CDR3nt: TGTGCCGGCTCGGAGCTACGGGACAGCAGACCGGGAGCTTTCTTT; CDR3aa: CAGSELRDSRPGAFF
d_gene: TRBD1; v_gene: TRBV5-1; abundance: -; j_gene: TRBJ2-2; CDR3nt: TGCGCCAGCAGCTCCGGGACAGGGAACACCGGGGAGCTGTTTTTT; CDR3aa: CASSSGTGNTGELFF
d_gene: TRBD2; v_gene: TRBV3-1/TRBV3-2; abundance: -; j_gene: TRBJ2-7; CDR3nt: TGTGCCAGCAGCCATTGGATAGCGGGGACAAGCTCCTACGAGCAGTACTTC; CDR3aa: CASSHWIAGTSSYEQYF
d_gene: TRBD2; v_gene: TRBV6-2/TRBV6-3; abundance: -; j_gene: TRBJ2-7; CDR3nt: TGTGCCAGCAGCCGCTCCGGGACTAGGGATCACGAGCAGTACTTC; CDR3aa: CASSRSGTRDHEQYF
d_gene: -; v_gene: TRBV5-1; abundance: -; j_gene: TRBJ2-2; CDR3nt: TGCGCCAGCAGCTTGGGGACACCGAACACCGGGGAGCTGTTTTTT; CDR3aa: CASSLGTPNTGELFF
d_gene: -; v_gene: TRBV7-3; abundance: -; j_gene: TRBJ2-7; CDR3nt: TGTGCCAGCAGCCCGGCGCAGGGCTACGAGCAGTACTTC; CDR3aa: CASSPAQGYEQYF
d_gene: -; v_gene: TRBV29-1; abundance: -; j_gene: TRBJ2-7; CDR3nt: TGCAGCGTTGAGGTCGGAGGGGACGAGCAGTACTTC; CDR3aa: CSVEVGGDEQYF
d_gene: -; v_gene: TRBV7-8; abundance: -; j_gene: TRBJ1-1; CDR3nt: TGTGCCAGCAGCCCCCAGAACACTGAAGCTTTCTTT; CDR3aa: CASSPQNTEAFF
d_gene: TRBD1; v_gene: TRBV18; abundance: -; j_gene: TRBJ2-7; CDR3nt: TGTGCCAGCTCACTGGACAGGGAATACGAGCAGTACTTC; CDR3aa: CASSLDREYEQYF
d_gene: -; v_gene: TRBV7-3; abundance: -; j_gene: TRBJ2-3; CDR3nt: TGTGCCAGCAGCCCGGAGGTCAGTTGGAAGGCAGATACGCAGTATTTT; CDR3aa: CASSPEVSWKADTQYF
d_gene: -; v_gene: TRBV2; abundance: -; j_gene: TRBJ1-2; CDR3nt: TGTGCCAGCAGTGAATACACTGGCTACACCTTC; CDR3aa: CASSEYTGYTF
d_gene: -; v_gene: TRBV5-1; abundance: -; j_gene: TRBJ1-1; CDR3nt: TGCGCCAGCAGCACAGGACAGACGTACACTGAAGCTTTCTTT; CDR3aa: CASSTGQTYTEAFF
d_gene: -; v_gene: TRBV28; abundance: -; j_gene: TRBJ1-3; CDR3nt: TGTGCCAGCAGTTTAGGCTTCTCTGGAAACACCATATATTTT; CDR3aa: CASSLGFSGNTIYF
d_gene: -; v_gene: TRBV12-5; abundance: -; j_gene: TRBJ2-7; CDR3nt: TGTGCTAGTGGTTTCTACCCCTCTCCCTACGAGCAGTACTTC; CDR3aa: CASGFYPSPYEQYF
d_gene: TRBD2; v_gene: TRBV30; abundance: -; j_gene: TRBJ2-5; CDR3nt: TGTGCCTGGAGTGTACGATGGCGGGGGGAAGAGACCCAGTACTTC; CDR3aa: CAWSVRWRGEETQYF
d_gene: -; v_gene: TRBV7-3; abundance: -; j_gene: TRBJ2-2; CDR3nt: TGTGCCAGCAGCCTCGGACACGCCACCGGGGAGCTGTTTTTT; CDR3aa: CASSLGHATGELFF
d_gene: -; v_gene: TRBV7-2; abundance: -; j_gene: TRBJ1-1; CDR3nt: TGTGCCAGCAGCTTAGCACAGGGCGCGGAGGCTTTCTTT; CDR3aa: CASSLAQGAEAFF
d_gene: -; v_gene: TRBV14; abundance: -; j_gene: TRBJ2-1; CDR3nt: TGTGCCAGCAGCCAAATTGCCGCGCTCAATGAGCAGTTCTTC; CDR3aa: CASSQIAALNEQFF
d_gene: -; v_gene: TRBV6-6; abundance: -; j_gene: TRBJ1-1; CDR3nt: TGTGCCAGCAGTTTTTCGGACAGATACACTGAAGCTTTCTTT; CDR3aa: CASSFSDRYTEAFF
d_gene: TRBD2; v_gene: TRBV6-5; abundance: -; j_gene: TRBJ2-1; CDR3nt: TGTGCCAGCAGTTCCCCCGGGACTAAGAATGAGCAGTTCTTC; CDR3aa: CASSSPGTKNEQFF
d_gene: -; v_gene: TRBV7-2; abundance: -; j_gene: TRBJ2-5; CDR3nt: TGTGCCAGCAGCTTTGACTCCCAGGGCCAAGAGACCCAGTACTTC; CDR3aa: CASSFDSQGQETQYF
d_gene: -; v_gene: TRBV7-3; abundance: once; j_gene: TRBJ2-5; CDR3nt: TGTGCCAGCAGCCACGGGGAGCTGGAGACCCAGTACTTC; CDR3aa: CASSHGELETQYF
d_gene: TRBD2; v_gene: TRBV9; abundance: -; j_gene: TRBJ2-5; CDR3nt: TGTGCCAGCAGCCCGAACCCCGGGACTAGAGAGACCCAGTACTTC; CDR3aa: CASSPNPGTRETQYF
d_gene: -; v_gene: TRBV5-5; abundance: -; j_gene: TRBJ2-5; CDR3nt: TGTGCCAGCAGCGACGAGGGAACCCAGTACTTC; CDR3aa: CASSDEGTQYF
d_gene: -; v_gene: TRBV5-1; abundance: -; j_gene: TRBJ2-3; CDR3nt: TGCGCCAGCAGCCCCGGGACGGGAGCCACAGATACGCAGTATTTT; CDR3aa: CASSPGTGATDTQYF
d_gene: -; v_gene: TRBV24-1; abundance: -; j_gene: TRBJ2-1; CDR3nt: TGTGCCACCAGTGATTTGTGGCGGTACAATGAGCAGTTCTTC; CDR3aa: CATSDLWRYNEQFF
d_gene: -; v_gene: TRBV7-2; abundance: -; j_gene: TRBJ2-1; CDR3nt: TGTGCCAGCAGCTTATCGCGGCCAGGGTCCCACAATGAGCAGTTCTTC; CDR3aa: CASSLSRPGSHNEQFF
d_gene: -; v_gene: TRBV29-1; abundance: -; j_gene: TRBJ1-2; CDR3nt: TGCAGCGTGCATCAGGGGATCTATGGCTACACCTTC; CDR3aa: CSVHQGIYGYTF
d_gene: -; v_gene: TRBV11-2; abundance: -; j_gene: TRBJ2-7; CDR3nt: TGTGCCAGCAGCTTAGTCCCGACACACGAGCAGTACTTC; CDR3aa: CASSLVPTHEQYF
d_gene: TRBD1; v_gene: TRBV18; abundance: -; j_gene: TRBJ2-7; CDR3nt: TGTGCCAGCTCACCAGGGGCGGGACAGGGGGCGATTTATCTTTCCGAGCAGTACTTC; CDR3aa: CASSPGAGQGAIYLSEQYF
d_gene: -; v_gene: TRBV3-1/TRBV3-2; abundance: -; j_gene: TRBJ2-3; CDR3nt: TGTGCCAGCAGCCTTGGGGGGGCCAGCACAGATACGCAGTATTTT; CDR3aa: CASSLGGASTDTQYF
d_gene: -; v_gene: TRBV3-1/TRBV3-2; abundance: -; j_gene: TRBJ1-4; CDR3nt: TGTGCCAGCAGCCCCGGGGGGGGGCAAACTAATGAAAAACTGTTTTTT; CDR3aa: CASSPGGGQTNEKLFF
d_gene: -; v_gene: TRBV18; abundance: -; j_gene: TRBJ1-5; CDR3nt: TGTGCCAGCTCACCCTCAAGGGATGGGGCCAATCAGCCCCAGCATTTT; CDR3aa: CASSPSRDGANQPQHF
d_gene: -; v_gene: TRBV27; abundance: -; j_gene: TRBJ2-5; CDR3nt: TGTGCCAGCAGTCTATCACGGGACTCCCAAGAGACCCAGTACTTC; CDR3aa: CASSLSRDSQETQYF
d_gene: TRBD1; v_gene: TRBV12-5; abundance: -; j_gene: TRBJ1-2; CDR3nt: TGTGCTAGTGGCCCCCGGGACAGGGGTACCAACTATGGCTACACCTTC; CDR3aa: CASGPRDRGTNYGYTF